The entry below gives a single TCR beta chain sequence along with its context. In the authors' workflow: The authors estimated nucleated cell counts from reference gene primer amplification. Some clones are missing from TCRdb's copy, which holds only in-frame ones; the method was immunoSEQ multiplex PCR. That table gives V, J and clone size, and the DNA gave D and trimming. The table lists around 200,000 clones, roughly nine tenths of them singletons, with 3.1% in the top ten. Germline V CDR1 and CDR2: SGHVS, FNYEAQ. With 1 base removed from V and 4 bases from J, the gap between germline ends came to 7 bases. This CDR3 is 14 amino acids long. The sample originates from a study of blood T cell repertoires in COVID-19.

Input material: PBMCs or T cells enriched from blood (not recorded which). The chain uses TRBV7-6 and TRBJ2-2; D not certain. This receptor was taken from a woman between 50 and 59 years old in a cohort exposed to, infected with or recovered from COVID-19 (not recorded which). The CDR3 bases are TGTGCCAGCAGCTTAGGCCAGTCCACCGGGGAGCTGTTTTTT. The encoded protein is CASSLGQSTGELFF.